The 19 T cell receptor beta chains presented below share a single source sample, sequenced in a study of cytomegalovirus exposure and HLA in healthy donors. The PCR contained 60 Vbeta and 13 Jbeta primers. Produced via immunoSEQ multiplex PCR; TCRdb's table is partial and in-frame only. The sample holds 130,000 to 150,000 clones, about 80% seen once. Sequencing was carried out using PBMCs. The receptor set was obtained from a man between 35 and 55 years old in good health and CMV-seropositive.

This rearrangement joins TRBV19 to TRBJ1-1; D gene uncertain. The CDR3 extends over 14 amino acids. Germline lookup yields CDR1 LNHDA and CDR2 SQIVND (reference sequence). Between the trimmed V and J ends, which lost 3 bases and 4 bases, there was a span of 12 bases. CDR3 region: CASSITVRVTEAFF. The DNA for the CDR3 is TGTGCCAGTAGTATCACCGTTCGGGTCACTGAAGCTTTCTTT.

The chain uses TRBV7-9 and TRBJ2-7, with D tentatively TRBD2 (6 bases). The germline V gene has CDR1 SEHNR and CDR2 FQNEAQ (reference sequence). The CDR3 has 14 amino acids. V was clipped by 10 bases and J by 3 bases, with 19 bases between them. CDR3 bases: TGTGCCAACCGTGAGGAGGAGGGGATCTACGAGCAGTACTTC. Translated: CANREEEGIYEQYF.

The gene calls are TRBV7-9 and TRBJ2-3; possible D gene TRBD1, 5 bases. V was clipped by 6 bases and J by 2 bases, with 12 bases between them. The length of the CDR3 is 14 residues. The germline V gene has CDR1 SEHNR and CDR2 FQNEAQ (reference sequence). The CDR3 DNA is TGTGCCAGCAGGGGGCACAGCCTCACAGATACGCAGTATTTT. Amino acids: CASRGHSLTDTQYF.

For this clone: An end of the junction does not agree with germline; a read error may underlie this. The chain combines TRBV7-9 with TRBJ1-1; possible D gene TRBD1, 6 bases. CDR1 is SEHNR and CDR2 is FQNEAQ in the germline V gene (reference sequence). This CDR3 is 14 amino acids long. The CDR3 sequence is CSSSLDRINTEAFF. The CDR3 nucleotides read TGTTCCAGCAGCTTGGACAGAATAAACACTGAAGCTTTCTTT.

This clone occurred a few times. CDR3 residues: CASSSDGLSGANVLTF. For the CDR3, the DNA is TGTGCCAGCAGTTCGGACGGACTCTCTGGGGCCAACGTCCTGACTTTC. The rearrangement uses TRBV2 and TRBJ2-6, with a possible D match to TRBD2 (5 bases). This CDR3 is built from 16 residues. Germline V lookup: CDR1 SNHLY, CDR2 FYNNEI. V lost 5 bases, J lost 0 bases, and 11 bases lay in between.

The chain combines TRBV6-5 with TRBJ2-1; TRBD1 might be the D (7 bases). Trimming pared 5 bases from V and 5 bases from J, leaving 16 bases between. The germline V gene encodes CDR1 MNHEY and CDR2 SVGAGI. The CDR3 spans 15 residues. The CDR3 loop reads CASSIRQGGHNEQFF. The DNA for the CDR3 is TGTGCCAGCAGTATCCGACAGGGAGGACACAATGAGCAGTTCTTC.

The V gene is TRBV5-8, the J gene TRBJ2-3; D perhaps matches TRBD2 (6 bases). V lost 6 bases to trimming and J lost 6 bases, with 20 bases between them. The germline CDR1 and CDR2 sequences are SGHTS and YDEGEE. The CDR3 contains 15 residues. The DNA for the CDR3 is TGTGCCAGCACCGTGGATTGGAGGGACGAGGATACGCAGTATTTT. The encoded protein is CASTVDWRDEDTQYF.

The chain recombines TRBV4-3 with TRBJ2-5; 13 bases agree with TRBD2. In germline, CDR1 is LGHNA, CDR2 YSLEER. The CDR3 has 15 amino acids. The junction had 5 bases not matched to a gene; V was cut back by 5 bases and J by 5 bases. CDR3 in DNA: TGCGCCAGCAGCGACGGGACTAGCGGGGCGGAGACCCAGTACTTC. It encodes CASSDGTSGAETQYF.

V is TRBV5-6 and J is TRBJ1-2; 12 bases map to TRBD1. The germline V gene encodes CDR1 SGHDT and CDR2 YYEEEE. The CDR3 has 14 residues. V trimming: 10 bases; J trimming: 4 bases; junction bases outside the gene matches: 8. The CDR3 sequence: CASAGTGGAYGYTF. The CDR3 nucleotides read TGTGCCTCCGCCGGGACAGGGGGCGCCTATGGCTACACCTTC.

The rearrangement joins TRBV23-1 to TRBJ1-1, with D tentatively TRBD1 (5 bases). TRBV23-1 is an ORF; its function is uncertain. The CDR3 is 14 residues long. V was trimmed by 3 bases and J by 1 base, leaving 9 bases between them. This CDR3 is CASSQSTGNTEAFF. The CDR3 DNA is TGCGCCAGCAGTCAGTCCACAGGGAACACTGAAGCTTTCTTT.

The chain combines TRBV4-3 with TRBJ1-6; TRBD1 is a possible D gene (6 bases). The CDR3 is made up of 20 amino acids. CDR1 is LGHNA, CDR2 YSLEER, per germline. Trimming cost V 2 bases and J 5 bases, with 25 bases left between them. The CDR3 DNA reads TGCGCCAGCAGCCAAACTTCCCTAACAGGGCTAGCAGTAAATAATTCACCCCTCCACTTT. Translating gives CASSQTSLTGLAVNNSPLHF.

V and J are TRBV18 and TRBJ2-6, with D perhaps TRBD2 (5 bases). V was cut by 5 bases and J by 0 bases, with 11 bases left in between. From germline, CDR1 is KGHSH and CDR2 LQKENI. CDR3 length: 16 residues. CDR3 sequence: CASSRSGSSGANVLTF. In DNA, the CDR3 is TGTGCCAGCTCAAGGTCGGGGAGCTCTGGGGCCAACGTCCTGACTTTC.

This chain joins TRBV7-9 and TRBJ2-2; the D gene is possibly TRBD2 (5 bases). Germline assignment: CDR1 SEHNR and CDR2 FQNEAQ (reference sequence). This CDR3 region has 15 residues. The V gene lost 5 bases and the J gene lost 5 bases, with 15 bases spanning the gap. CDR3 nucleotides: TGTGCCAGCAGCAAGTGGAGCGGAGGAACCGGGGAGCTGTTTTTT. As protein: CASSKWSGGTGELFF.

V usage is TRBV11-2 and J usage is TRBJ2-5; D is uncertain. This CDR3 has 11 residues. From germline, CDR1 is SGHAT and CDR2 FQNNGV. Trimming left V 2 bases short and J 11 bases short, with 9 bases between. Written as DNA, the CDR3 is TGTGCCAGCAGCTTAAAGAGCGTACAGTACTTC. This gives the protein CASSLKSVQYF. Using reference TRBV11-2 and TRBJ2-5 for the parts outside the CDR3, the full variable domain is EAGVAQSPRYKIIEKRQSVAFWCNPISGHATLYWYQQILGQGPKLLIQFQNNGVVDDSQLPKDRFSAERLKGVDSTLKIQPAKLEDSAVYLCASSLKSVQYFGPGTRLLVL.

This chain joins TRBV5-4 and TRBJ2-7, with 7 nucleotides matching TRBD2. The V gene end was trimmed by 3 bases and the J gene end by 2 bases; junction bases not matched to a gene: 11. Germline V gene data show CDR1 as SGHNT and CDR2 as YYREEE (reference sequence). This CDR3 contains 16 residues. This CDR3 reads CASSWRLAEGAYEQYF. The CDR3 nucleotides are TGTGCCAGCAGCTGGCGACTAGCAGAAGGAGCCTACGAGCAGTACTTC.

This chain links TRBV6-5 with TRBJ1-4; TRBD1 might be the D (5 bases). The germline CDR1 and CDR2 sequences are MNHEY and SVGAGI. Trimming stripped 0 bases from V and 6 bases from J, with 14 bases between. The length of the CDR3 is 16 residues. CDR3 in DNA: TGTGCCAGCAGTTACTCGAGGTGGGGGAGGGATGAAAAACTGTTTTTT. This gives the protein CASSYSRWGRDEKLFF.

This rearrangement joins TRBV4-2 to TRBJ2-4, with 9 bases matching TRBD2. CDR1 LGHNA and CDR2 YNFKEQ come from the germline V gene. CDR3 size: 19 residues. Trimming removed 0 bases from V and 1 base from J; junction bases left unmatched: 10. CDR3 amino acids: CASSQDHSGSRLAKNIQYF. In DNA, the CDR3 is TGTGCCAGCAGCCAAGATCATAGCGGGAGTAGACTGGCCAAAAACATTCAGTACTTC.

This sequence joins TRBV7-9 and TRBJ2-2; 7 bases match TRBD1. The CDR3 covers 14 residues. V lost 3 bases to trimming and J lost 5 bases; unmatched junction nucleotides: 3. The germline V gene has CDR1 SEHNR and CDR2 FQNEAQ (reference sequence). The CDR3: CASSFRGNTGELFF. CDR3 nucleotides: TGTGCCAGCAGCTTCAGGGGGAATACCGGGGAGCTGTTTTTT.

This clone was observed a handful of times. This sequence joins TRBV21-1 and TRBJ2-7; the DNA was not compared with TRBD2, the D call given in the table. TRBV21-1 is given as a pseudogene. The CDR3 sequence is 16 residues long. DNA for the CDR3: TGTGCCAGCAGCAAAGACCGGCGGCAGAGCTCCTACGAGCAGTACTTC. Translation gives CASSKDRRQSSYEQYF.